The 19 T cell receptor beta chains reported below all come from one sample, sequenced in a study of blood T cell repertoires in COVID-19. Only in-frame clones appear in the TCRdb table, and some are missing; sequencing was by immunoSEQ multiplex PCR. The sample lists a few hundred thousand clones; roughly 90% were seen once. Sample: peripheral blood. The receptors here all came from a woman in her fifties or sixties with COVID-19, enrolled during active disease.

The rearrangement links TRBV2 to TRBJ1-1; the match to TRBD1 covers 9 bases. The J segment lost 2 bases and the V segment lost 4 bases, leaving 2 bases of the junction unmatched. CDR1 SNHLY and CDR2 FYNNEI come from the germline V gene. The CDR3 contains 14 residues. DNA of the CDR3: TGTGCCAGCAGTGCGGACAGGGGAAACACTGAAGCTTTCTTT. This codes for CASSADRGNTEAFF. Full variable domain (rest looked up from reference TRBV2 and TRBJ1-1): EPEVTQTPSHQVTQMGQEVILRCVPISNHLYFYWYRQILGQKVEFLVSFYNNEISEKSEIFDDQFSVERPDGSNFTLKIRSTKLEDSAMYFCASSADRGNTEAFFGQGTRLTVV.

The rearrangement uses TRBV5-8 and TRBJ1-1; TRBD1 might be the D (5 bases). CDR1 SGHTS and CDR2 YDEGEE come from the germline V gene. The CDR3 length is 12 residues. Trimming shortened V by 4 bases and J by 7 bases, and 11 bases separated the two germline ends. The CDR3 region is CASSGDSNEAFF. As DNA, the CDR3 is TGTGCCAGCAGCGGAGACAGTAATGAAGCTTTCTTT.

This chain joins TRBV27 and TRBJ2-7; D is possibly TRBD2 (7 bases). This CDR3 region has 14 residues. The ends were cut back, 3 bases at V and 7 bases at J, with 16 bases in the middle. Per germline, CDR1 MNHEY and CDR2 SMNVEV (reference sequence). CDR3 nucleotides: TGTGCCAGCAGTTTTGCGGGGGCCATGGGGGAGCAGTACTTC. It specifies CASSFAGAMGEQYF.

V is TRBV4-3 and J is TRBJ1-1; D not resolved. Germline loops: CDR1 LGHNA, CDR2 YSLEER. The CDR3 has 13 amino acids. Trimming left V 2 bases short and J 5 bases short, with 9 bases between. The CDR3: CASSQRRVTEAFF. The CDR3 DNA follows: TGCGCCAGCAGCCAAAGGAGGGTAACTGAAGCTTTCTTT.

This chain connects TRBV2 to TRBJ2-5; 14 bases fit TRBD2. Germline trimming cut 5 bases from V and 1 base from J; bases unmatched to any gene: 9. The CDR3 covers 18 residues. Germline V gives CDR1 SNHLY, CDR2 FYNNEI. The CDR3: CASSTGLAGGLGQETQYF. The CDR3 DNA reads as TGTGCCAGCAGTACTGGACTAGCGGGGGGCTTAGGCCAAGAGACCCAGTACTTC.

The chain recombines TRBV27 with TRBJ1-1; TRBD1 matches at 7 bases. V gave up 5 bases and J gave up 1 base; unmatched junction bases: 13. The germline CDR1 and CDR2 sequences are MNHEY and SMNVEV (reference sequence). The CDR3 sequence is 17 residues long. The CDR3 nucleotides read TGTGCCAGCAGTAGCGACTTTTTACAGGGGTGGAACACTGAAGCTTTCTTT. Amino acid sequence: CASSSDFLQGWNTEAFF.

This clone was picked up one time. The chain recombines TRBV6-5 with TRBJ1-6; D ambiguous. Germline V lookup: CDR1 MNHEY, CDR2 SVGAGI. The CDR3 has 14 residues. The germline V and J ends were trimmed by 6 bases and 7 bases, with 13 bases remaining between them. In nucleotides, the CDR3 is TGTGCCAGCAGGCCTGGGAGGAACAATTCACCCCTCCACTTT. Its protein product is CASRPGRNNSPLHF.

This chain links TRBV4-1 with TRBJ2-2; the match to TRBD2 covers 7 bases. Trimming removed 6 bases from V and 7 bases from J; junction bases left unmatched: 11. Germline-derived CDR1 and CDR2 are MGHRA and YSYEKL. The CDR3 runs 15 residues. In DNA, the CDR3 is TGCGCCAGCAGGGTGGAGCGGGGAGCTGTCGGGGAGCTGTTTTTT. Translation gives CASRVERGAVGELFF.

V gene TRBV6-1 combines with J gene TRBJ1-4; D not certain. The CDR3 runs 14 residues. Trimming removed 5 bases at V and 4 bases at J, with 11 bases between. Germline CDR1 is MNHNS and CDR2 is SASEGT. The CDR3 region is CASSSRRSNEKLFF. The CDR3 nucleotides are TGTGCCAGCAGTTCTCGGCGGAGTAATGAAAAACTGTTTTTT.

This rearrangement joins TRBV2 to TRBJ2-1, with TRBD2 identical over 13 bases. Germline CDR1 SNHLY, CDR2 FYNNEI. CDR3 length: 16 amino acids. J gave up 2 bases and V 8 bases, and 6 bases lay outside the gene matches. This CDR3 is CASLVTSGGAYNEQFF. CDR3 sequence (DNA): TGTGCCAGCTTGGTTACTAGCGGGGGGGCCTACAATGAGCAGTTCTTC.

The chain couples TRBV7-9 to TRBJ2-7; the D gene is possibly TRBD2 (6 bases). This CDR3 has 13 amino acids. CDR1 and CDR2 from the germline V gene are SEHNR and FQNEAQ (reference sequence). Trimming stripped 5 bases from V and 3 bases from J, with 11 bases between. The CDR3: CASSQRASYEQYF. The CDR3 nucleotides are TGTGCCAGCAGCCAGCGGGCCAGCTACGAGCAGTACTTC.

CDR3 sequence: CASSIGSRVGDTQYF. The CDR3 DNA follows: TGTGCCAGTAGTATTGGTAGCAGGGTTGGAGATACGCAGTATTTT. This chain connects TRBV19 to TRBJ2-3, with TRBD1 as a possible D gene (5 bases). The CDR3 totals 15 residues. Deletions cut 3 bases from V and 5 bases from J, with 15 bases between. CDR1 and CDR2 (germline): LNHDA, SQIVND (reference sequence).

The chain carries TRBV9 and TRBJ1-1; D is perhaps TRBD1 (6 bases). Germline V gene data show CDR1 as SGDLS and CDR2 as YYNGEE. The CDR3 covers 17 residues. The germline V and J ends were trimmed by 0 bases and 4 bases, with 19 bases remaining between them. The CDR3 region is CASSVEIGGLGGTEAFF. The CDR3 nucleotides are TGTGCCAGCAGCGTAGAAATCGGGGGGCTAGGAGGCACTGAAGCTTTCTTT.

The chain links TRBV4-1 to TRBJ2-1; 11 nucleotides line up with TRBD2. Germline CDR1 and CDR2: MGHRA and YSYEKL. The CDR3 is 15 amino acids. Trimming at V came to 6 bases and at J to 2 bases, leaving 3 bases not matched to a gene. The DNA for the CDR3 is TGCGCCAGCAGGGGACTAGCGGCGGCCTACAATGAGCAGTTCTTC. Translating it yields CASRGLAAAYNEQFF.

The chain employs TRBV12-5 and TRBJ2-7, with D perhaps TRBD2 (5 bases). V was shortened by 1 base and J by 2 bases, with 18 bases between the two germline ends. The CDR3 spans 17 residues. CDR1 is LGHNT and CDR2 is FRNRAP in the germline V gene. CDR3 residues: CASGLEGSLDGTYEQYF. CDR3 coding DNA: TGTGCTAGTGGTTTGGAAGGGAGCTTGGACGGTACCTACGAGCAGTACTTC.

For the CDR3, the DNA is TGCGCCAGCAGCTTGGCGGTAGGGGTATCTAATGAAAAACTGTTTTTT. It codes for CASSLAVGVSNEKLFF. This chain uses TRBV5-1 with TRBJ1-4; D possibly corresponds to TRBD1 (5 bases). Looked up from germline, CDR1 is SGHRS and CDR2 is YFSETQ. V lost 0 bases to trimming and J lost 3 bases, with 12 bases between them. The CDR3 loop spans 16 amino acids.

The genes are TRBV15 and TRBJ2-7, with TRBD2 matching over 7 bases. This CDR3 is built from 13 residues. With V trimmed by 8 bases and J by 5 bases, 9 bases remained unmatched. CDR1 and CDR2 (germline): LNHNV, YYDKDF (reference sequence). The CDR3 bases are TGTGCCACCCGGATGGGAGGGTTGGACGAGCAGTACTTC. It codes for CATRMGGLDEQYF.

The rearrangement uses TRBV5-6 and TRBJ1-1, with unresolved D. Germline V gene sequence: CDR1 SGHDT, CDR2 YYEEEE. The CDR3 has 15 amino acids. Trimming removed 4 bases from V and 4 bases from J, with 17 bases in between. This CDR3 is CASSRRRAGSTEAFF. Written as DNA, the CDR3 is TGTGCCAGCAGCCGACGAAGGGCGGGTAGCACTGAAGCTTTCTTT.

The DNA for the CDR3 is TGTGCCAGCAGTCTGGCCGGGGGGGTTAATTCACCCCTCCACTTT. Protein sequence: CASSLAGGVNSPLHF. This rearrangement joins TRBV7-6 to TRBJ1-6, with a weak D call TRBD1 (5 bases). V was clipped by 6 bases and J by 6 bases, with 15 bases between them. The CDR3 runs 15 residues. Per the germline V gene, CDR1 is SGHVS and CDR2 is FNYEAQ.